Described below is a single TCR beta chain sequence and its context. This table comes from immunoSEQ multiplex PCR, and its TCRdb copy is limited to in-frame clones, with some not included. The sample shows 170,000 or so clones, roughly 87% of them seen only once. This record comes from a study of blood T cell repertoires in COVID-19. The wider study: PBMCs, B-cell-depleted T cells, or T cells were the source of the cDNA or gDNA that made up the material.

Germline CDR1 and CDR2: SQVTM and ANQGSEA. V was shortened by 6 bases and J by 2 bases, with 14 bases between the two germline ends. The CDR3 runs 13 residues. This receptor was identified in a woman between 65 and 79 years old with COVID-19, enrolled during active disease. Specimen: peripheral blood. The J gene is TRBJ2-7, the V gene TRBV29-1; TRBD1 is a possible D gene (5 bases). The CDR3 is CSVGHPATYEQYF. The CDR3 nucleotides read TGCAGCGTCGGACACCCCGCTACCTACGAGCAGTACTTC.